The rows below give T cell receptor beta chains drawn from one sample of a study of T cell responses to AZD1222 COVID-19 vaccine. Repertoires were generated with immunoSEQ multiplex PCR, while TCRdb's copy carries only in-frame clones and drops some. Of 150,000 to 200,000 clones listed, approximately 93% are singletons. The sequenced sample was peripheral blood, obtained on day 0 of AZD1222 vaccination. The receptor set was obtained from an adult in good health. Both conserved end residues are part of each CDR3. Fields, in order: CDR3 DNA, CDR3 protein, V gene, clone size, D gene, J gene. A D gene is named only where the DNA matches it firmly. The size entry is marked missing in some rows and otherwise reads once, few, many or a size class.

cdr3_nt: TGTGCCAGTAGTGCAGACTCCGATAACCCGGTCGGGACAGGATTGACTAGTGAGCAGTTCTTC
cdr3_aa: CASSADSDNPVGTGLTSEQFF
v_call: TRBV19
clone_size: NA
d_call: TRBD1
j_call: TRBJ2-1

cdr3_nt: TGTGCCAGCAGCCTGGGACGCTCCTCTGGGGCCAACGTCCTGACTTTC
cdr3_aa: CASSLGRSSGANVLTF
v_call: TRBV7-6
clone_size: NA
d_call: NA
j_call: TRBJ2-6

cdr3_nt: TGTGCCAGCAGCTCTCGGATAACTAGCGGGAGACCAGATACGCAGTATTTT
cdr3_aa: CASSSRITSGRPDTQYF
v_call: TRBV9
clone_size: NA
d_call: TRBD2
j_call: TRBJ2-3

cdr3_nt: TGTGCCAGCAGCTCTACAGGTTCCTACGAGCAGTACTTC
cdr3_aa: CASSSTGSYEQYF
v_call: TRBV11-2
clone_size: NA
d_call: NA
j_call: TRBJ2-7

cdr3_nt: TGTGCCAGCAGTACGACCCAGGGGGCCGCTTTCTTT
cdr3_aa: CASSTTQGAAFF
v_call: TRBV7-9
clone_size: NA
d_call: TRBD1
j_call: TRBJ1-1

cdr3_nt: TGTGCCAGCTCACCAGCCCGCGTTAATTCACCCCTCCACTTT
cdr3_aa: CASSPARVNSPLHF
v_call: TRBV18
clone_size: NA
d_call: NA
j_call: TRBJ1-6

cdr3_nt: TGTGCCAGCACCCCCCCCGTAGGTGGGGCCAACGTCCTGACTTTC
cdr3_aa: CASTPPVGGANVLTF
v_call: TRBV5-6
clone_size: NA
d_call: NA
j_call: TRBJ2-6

cdr3_nt: TGTGCCAGCAGTTTTTTACCGAGGTACTATGGCTACACCTTC
cdr3_aa: CASSFLPRYYGYTF
v_call: TRBV28
clone_size: NA
d_call: NA
j_call: TRBJ1-2

cdr3_nt: TGTGTAACCAAATCTAGCGTTTCTCTAGCGGATACGCAGTATTTT
cdr3_aa: CVTKSSVSLADTQYF
v_call: TRBV27
clone_size: NA
d_call: NA
j_call: TRBJ2-3

cdr3_nt: TGTGCCAGTAGACTAACCGGGACTAGCGGGAGAAATGAGCAGTTCTTC
cdr3_aa: CASRLTGTSGRNEQFF
v_call: TRBV19
clone_size: NA
d_call: TRBD2
j_call: TRBJ2-1

cdr3_nt: TGTGCCAGCGCACCCCCGGGCCGTGAGGAGACCCAGTACTTC
cdr3_aa: CASAPPGREETQYF
v_call: TRBV3-1/TRBV3-2
clone_size: once
d_call: NA
j_call: TRBJ2-5

cdr3_nt: TGTGCCAGCAGTGACGAACCGGGACTCTCTTCCTCACCCCTCCACTTT
cdr3_aa: CASSDEPGLSSSPLHF
v_call: TRBV6-1
clone_size: NA
d_call: NA
j_call: TRBJ1-6

cdr3_nt: TGTGCCAGCAGCTTAGTTGGACCGCTCAACGAGCAGTACTTC
cdr3_aa: CASSLVGPLNEQYF
v_call: TRBV7-9
clone_size: NA
d_call: NA
j_call: TRBJ2-7

cdr3_nt: TGTGCCAGCCTCATGTTCCATTTAGCTAACTATGGCTACACCTTC
cdr3_aa: CASLMFHLANYGYTF
v_call: TRBV19
clone_size: NA
d_call: NA
j_call: TRBJ1-2

cdr3_nt: TGTGCCAGCCTTGACGGGTACCAAGAGACCCAGTACTTC
cdr3_aa: CASLDGYQETQYF
v_call: TRBV11-2
clone_size: NA
d_call: NA
j_call: TRBJ2-5